This entry lists 27 T cell receptor beta chains sequenced from one sample in a study of long-term antiretroviral therapy in people with HIV. Run at survey level, the immunoSEQ assay was version v3.0. The assay was immunoSEQ multiplex PCR, and TCRdb's table has in-frame clones only and misses some. This table has about 30,000 clones, roughly 90% appearing once. The sample in question was unsorted PBMCs, obtained 0.5 years after starting antiretroviral therapy. All receptors come from a woman aged 18-29 years with HIV.

The chain combines TRBV5-6 with TRBJ1-1; D is undetermined. The V gene lost 3 bases and the J gene lost 1 base, with 7 bases spanning the gap. CDR1 SGHDT and CDR2 YYEEEE come from the germline V gene. CDR3 size: 13 residues. The CDR3 loop is CASSWYRNTEAFF. The CDR3 bases are TGTGCCAGCAGCTGGTACAGGAACACTGAAGCTTTCTTT.

The V and J genes are TRBV10-1 and TRBJ2-1; 12 nucleotides align to TRBD2. This CDR3 has 15 amino acids. Germline V CDR1 and CDR2: WNHNN, SYGVQD (reference sequence). J gave up 10 bases and V 4 bases, and 8 bases lay outside the gene matches. The CDR3 loop reads CASSGGLAGYNEQFF. As DNA, the CDR3 is TGCGCCAGCAGTGGAGGACTAGCGGGATATAACGAGCAGTTCTTC.

Worth noting for this clone: The junction departs from the called germline gene at one end, perhaps through a read error. The genes are TRBV5-1 and TRBJ2-7, with a weak D call TRBD2 (5 bases). This CDR3 has 15 amino acids. The germline V gene has CDR1 SGHRS and CDR2 YFSETQ. CDR3 bases: TGCGCCAGCAGCTCCACGGACTCCCATTCTACGAGCACCCACTTC. The encoded protein is CASSSTDSHSTSTHF.

This chain joins TRBV6-6 and TRBJ2-1, with D perhaps matching TRBD1 (6 bases). Germline V gene data show CDR1 as MNHNY and CDR2 as SVGAGI (reference sequence). V lost 11 bases to trimming and J lost 6 bases, with 14 bases between them. This CDR3 has 12 residues. DNA of the CDR3: TGTGCCGGGGGCGTGGGGCTCAATGAGCAGTTCTTC. It translates to CAGGVGLNEQFF.

The chain couples TRBV11-2 to TRBJ2-5; TRBD2 aligns across 10 bases. V lost 5 bases, J lost 3 bases, and 9 bases stayed unmatched. CDR3 length: 16 amino acids. From germline, CDR1 is SGHAT and CDR2 FQNNGV. DNA for the CDR3: TGTGCCAGCAGCCCTTTCCTAGCGGGAGACGAAGAGACCCAGTACTTC. Translating it yields CASSPFLAGDEETQYF.

This chain connects TRBV27 to TRBJ2-7; unclear D gene. The CDR3 sequence is 15 residues long. V gave up 5 bases and J gave up 4 bases, with 18 bases separating them. Germline assignment: CDR1 MNHEY and CDR2 SMNVEV (reference sequence). The CDR3 here is CASSPIPQNHYEQYF. CDR3 nucleotide sequence: TGTGCCAGCAGTCCTATACCCCAGAACCATTACGAGCAGTACTTC.

The genes are TRBV4-3 and TRBJ1-5, with TRBD1 as a possible D gene (6 bases). CDR1 LGHNA and CDR2 YSLEER come from the germline V gene. Trimming left V 0 bases short and J 4 bases short, with 10 bases between. This CDR3 spans 15 amino acids. Written as DNA, the CDR3 is TGCGCCAGCAGCCAAGATGGGCAGGGGAATCAGCCCCAGCATTTT. Residues: CASSQDGQGNQPQHF.

This chain uses TRBV6-6 with TRBJ1-5; D may be TRBD1 (5 bases). Germline lookup yields CDR1 MNHNY and CDR2 SVGAGI (reference sequence). With 0 bases removed from V and 2 bases from J, the gap between germline ends came to 8 bases. The CDR3 is 15 amino acids. This chain's CDR3 is CASSYSIGGNQPQHF. In nucleotides, the CDR3 is TGTGCCAGCAGTTACTCGATAGGGGGCAATCAGCCCCAGCATTTT.

The chain combines TRBV2 with TRBJ2-1; the match to TRBD1 covers 10 bases. CDR3 size: 15 residues. Germline values: CDR1 SNHLY, CDR2 FYNNEI. The trim removed 5 bases at V and 2 bases at J, leaving 3 bases unmatched. CDR3 loop: CASSWDRGTYNEQFF. Here the CDR3 DNA reads TGTGCCAGCAGTTGGGACAGGGGTACCTACAATGAGCAGTTCTTC.

This clone was seen more than once but under ten times. The chain joins TRBV4-3 to TRBJ2-7, with D perhaps matching TRBD1 (6 bases). Trimming shortened V by 0 bases and J by 5 bases, and 14 bases separated the two germline ends. This CDR3 has 15 amino acids. The germline V gene has CDR1 LGHNA and CDR2 YSLEER. The CDR3 nucleotides are TGCGCCAGCAGCCAAGATCGCGCAGGGGAAGACGAGCAGTACTTC. It is translated as CASSQDRAGEDEQYF.

The chain uses TRBV25-1 and TRBJ2-7; 7 bases are a match to TRBD2. The length of the CDR3 is 12 residues. V trimming: 4 bases; J trimming: 4 bases; junction bases outside the gene matches: 1. Germline CDR1 reads MGHDK; CDR2 reads SYGVNS. The CDR3 sequence is CASSGGGYEQYF. CDR3 DNA: TGTGCCAGCAGTGGGGGGGGGTACGAGCAGTACTTC.

This chain connects TRBV28 to TRBJ1-5; TRBD1 agrees at 7 bases. The CDR3 totals 16 residues. V lost 8 bases and J lost 1; bases outside the gene matches: 11. Germline V gene sequence: CDR1 MDHEN, CDR2 SYDVKM. The CDR3, as DNA: TGTGCCAGCGGATTTGACAGGGAGGGAAGCAATCAGCCCCAGCATTTT. This codes for CASGFDREGSNQPQHF.

The chain couples TRBV19 to TRBJ2-7; the D is unclear. The CDR3 is 14 residues long. Germline CDR1 reads LNHDA; CDR2 reads SQIVND (reference sequence). V lost 6 bases and J 2 bases, leaving 14 bases between the germline ends. The CDR3 is CASSPRTQTYEQYF. In DNA form, the CDR3 reads TGTGCCAGTAGCCCGAGGACCCAGACCTACGAGCAGTACTTC.

V and J are TRBV9 and TRBJ2-3; perhaps TRBD2 as D (6 bases). The CDR3 is 16 residues long. Trimming took 5 bases from V and 2 from J, leaving 18 bases between them. The V gene's germline CDR1 is SGDLS and CDR2 YYNGEE. CDR3: CASSSLPGLDTDTQYF. The CDR3 DNA is TGTGCCAGCAGTTCCCTACCGGGACTTGACACAGATACGCAGTATTTT.

In this sample, this clone turned up once. CDR3 coding DNA: TGTGCCAGCAAGATCCTAGCCTCAAGCGAGCAGTACTTC. Encoded protein: CASKILASSEQYF. V usage is TRBV27 and J usage is TRBJ2-7, with a tentative D call TRBD2 (5 bases). CDR1 and CDR2 from the germline V gene are MNHEY and SMNVEV (reference sequence). The CDR3 runs 13 residues. V was cut by 7 bases and J by 6 bases, with 16 bases left in between.

In DNA form, the CDR3 reads TGTGCCAGCAGCCCCACCTGGGCCCCCTCCTACGAGCAGTACTTC. Its translation: CASSPTWAPSYEQYF. The chain carries TRBV7-8 and TRBJ2-7; D is unresolved. CDR1 and CDR2 from the germline V gene are SGHVS and FQNEAQ. V lost 5 bases and J lost 0, with 14 bases in between. CDR3 length: 15 amino acids.

The chain has TRBV11-2 and TRBJ1-6, with 8 bases fitting TRBD1. Germline loops: CDR1 SGHAT, CDR2 FQNNGV. The CDR3 consists of 16 residues. V lost 5 bases, J lost 5 bases, and 8 bases stayed unmatched. This chain's CDR3 is CASSMRPGQDNSPLHF. The DNA of the CDR3 is TGTGCCAGCAGCATGAGACCGGGACAGGATAATTCACCCCTCCACTTT.

The chain combines TRBV9 with TRBJ2-1, with D unclear. The germline V gene has CDR1 SGDLS and CDR2 YYNGEE. V was trimmed by 4 bases and J by 3 bases, leaving 8 bases between them. This CDR3 has 13 amino acids. The CDR3 loop is CASSLSIYNEQFF. CDR3 DNA: TGTGCCAGCAGCCTGTCTATCTACAATGAGCAGTTCTTC.

This clone was counted between two and nine times. This chain links TRBV19 with TRBJ2-4; D remains unclear. The germline gives CDR1 LNHDA, CDR2 SQIVND (reference sequence). The CDR3 consists of 13 residues. V was pared by 6 bases and J by 9 bases, with 15 bases between. The CDR3 sequence is CASSPTVRVIQYF. The DNA for the CDR3 is TGTGCCAGTAGCCCCACGGTCCGGGTCATTCAGTACTTC.

The chain couples TRBV19 to TRBJ2-1; 10 bases are shared with TRBD1. This CDR3 is built from 14 residues. Trimming at V came to 6 bases and at J to 9 bases, leaving 8 bases not matched to a gene. The germline V gene has CDR1 LNHDA and CDR2 SQIVND (reference sequence). CDR3 region: CASSLTGGRGEQFF. CDR3 nucleotides: TGTGCCAGTAGCCTGACAGGGGGCCGGGGTGAGCAGTTCTTC. The entire variable domain, with the rest obtained from reference TRBV19 and TRBJ2-1, is as follows: DGGITQSPKYLFRKEGQNVTLSCEQNLNHDAMYWYRQDPGQGLRLIYYSQIVNDFQKGDIAEGYSVSREKKESFPLTVTSAQKNPTAFYLCASSLTGGRGEQFFGPGTRLTVL.

This clone was detected once. The chain carries TRBV11-1 and TRBJ2-1; D possibly uses TRBD1 or TRBD2 (5 bases each). Between the trimmed V and J ends, which lost 5 bases and 7 bases, there was a span of 21 bases. The CDR3 has 16 residues. In germline, CDR1 is SGHAT, CDR2 FQDESV (reference sequence). The CDR3 spells CASSPVSGTVLNEQFF. CDR3 DNA: TGTGCCAGCAGCCCTGTATCCGGGACCGTCCTGAATGAGCAGTTCTTC.

The rearrangement uses TRBV19 and TRBJ1-1; 9 nucleotides agree with TRBD1. V shed 5 bases and J 4 bases; nucleotides not matched to a gene: 5. Germline values: CDR1 LNHDA, CDR2 SQIVND (reference sequence). The CDR3 is 14 amino acids. As DNA, the CDR3 is TGTGCCAGTAGTGGACAGGGGAGAGGCACTGAAGCTTTCTTT. The encoded protein is CASSGQGRGTEAFF.

The J gene is TRBJ1-1, the V gene TRBV7-2, with 7 bases fitting TRBD1. Trimming took 6 bases from V and 0 from J; bases not matched to a gene: 10. Germline V gene data show CDR1 as SGHTA and CDR2 as FQGNSA. The CDR3 consists of 16 residues. CDR3 sequence (DNA): TGTGCCAGCAGTCAAAATACAGGGGTAGTGAACACTGAAGCTTTCTTT. It specifies CASSQNTGVVNTEAFF.

This chain links TRBV4-1 with TRBJ2-3; 10 bases line up with TRBD1. Germline loops: CDR1 MGHRA, CDR2 YSYEKL. The CDR3 extends over 18 amino acids. V lost 4 bases to trimming and J lost 3 bases; unmatched junction nucleotides: 13. CDR3 DNA: TGCGCCAGCAGCCTTGTCGGGACAGGGGACGGGTGGACAGATACGCAGTATTTT. It codes for CASSLVGTGDGWTDTQYF.

This chain links TRBV9 with TRBJ2-7, with a possible D match to TRBD2 (6 bases). Germline CDR1 and CDR2: SGDLS and YYNGEE. The CDR3 runs 15 residues. Trimming removed 0 bases from V and 7 bases from J, with 17 bases in between. Here the CDR3 DNA reads TGTGCCAGCAGCGTAGGGGACTCGTCCGCTGATGAGCAGTACTTC. Translation: CASSVGDSSADEQYF.

This clone came up once. V usage is TRBV6-1 and J usage is TRBJ1-1; D is unclear. The CDR3 consists of 16 residues. The germline gives CDR1 MNHNS, CDR2 SASEGT. Trimming took off 1 base at V and 0 bases at J, with 12 bases between the two ends. The CDR3 loop is CASSEGLGIVNTEAFF. The DNA for the CDR3 is TGTGCCAGCAGTGAAGGTTTGGGGATCGTGAACACTGAAGCTTTCTTT.

The chain is built from TRBV5-1 and TRBJ1-2, with TRBD1 identical over 7 bases. Germline CDR1 reads SGHRS; CDR2 reads YFSETQ. The CDR3 is 14 residues long. The trim removed 4 bases at V and 5 bases at J, leaving 8 bases unmatched. CDR3 bases: TGCGCCAGCAGCCCTCCGGGACAGAGTTATGGCTACACCTTC. Translated: CASSPPGQSYGYTF.